The 14 T cell receptor beta chains below were found in one sample sequenced in a study of cytomegalovirus exposure and HLA in healthy donors (dated by TCRdb to 2016 to 2017). Receptor amplification or capture employed the immunoSEQ multiplex PCR assay. The multiplex PCR relied on a mix of 60 forward primers for TCR Vbeta segments and 13 reverse primers for TCR Jbeta segments. The immuneACCESS repertoire file appears here via TCRdb, limited to in-frame rearrangements. These files lack a portion of the clones; in checked studies, under half of the deficit traces to unresolved V genes, and the cause of the others is not known. For this sample the table gives approximately 70,000 clones, of which roughly 65% were detected only once. The top ten constitute 14% of the sample. Sequenced: PBMCs. The receptors shown here come from a male donor in good health and CMV-seropositive.

The chain uses TRBV11-2 and TRBJ1-2; D possibly corresponds to TRBD1 (6 bases). V dropped 0 bases and J dropped 0 bases, with 23 bases sitting between them. Germline lookup yields CDR1 SGHAT and CDR2 FQNNGV. This CDR3 has 20 amino acids. The CDR3 protein is CASSLEAPRGRGGANYGYTF. DNA for the CDR3: TGTGCCAGCAGCTTAGAGGCCCCCCGAGGAAGGGGGGGCGCTAACTATGGCTACACCTTC.

This rearrangement joins TRBV2 to TRBJ1-2, with TRBD1 identical over 10 bases. With 10 bases clipped from V and 6 bases from J, the junction kept 14 bases outside the gene matches. Germline V lookup: CDR1 SNHLY, CDR2 FYNNEI. This CDR3 comprises 15 residues. CDR3 DNA: TGTGCCACCTACCGGGACAGGGGTTACGCGAATGGCTACACCTTC. Its protein is CATYRDRGYANGYTF. Full variable domain (outside the CDR3, taken from reference TRBV2 and TRBJ1-2): EPEVTQTPSHQVTQMGQEVILRCVPISNHLYFYWYRQILGQKVEFLVSFYNNEISEKSEIFDDQFSVERPDGSNFTLKIRSTKLEDSAMYFCATYRDRGYANGYTFGSGTRLTVV.

The genes are TRBV6-1 and TRBJ2-3; 11 positions match TRBD2. The V and J ends lost 7 bases and 8 bases, in that order; junction bases with no gene match: 11. The CDR3 is 15 residues long. From germline, CDR1 is MNHNS and CDR2 SASEGT. The CDR3 protein is CASTEGLAGGSTQYF. The CDR3 DNA reads TGTGCCAGCACCGAGGGGCTAGCGGGAGGCAGTACGCAGTATTTT.

Comments on this clone: This sample includes further DNA sequences coding for the same CDR3. Written as DNA, the CDR3 is TGTGCCAGTAGGGGACAGGGGGCGTTTGCTGAAGCTTTCTTT. Translating gives CASRGQGAFAEAFF. The chain combines TRBV19 with TRBJ1-1, with 12 bases aligning to TRBD1. Germline loops: CDR1 LNHDA, CDR2 SQIVND (reference sequence). CDR3 length: 14 amino acids. The trim removed 6 bases at V and 6 bases at J, leaving 5 bases unmatched.

V usage is TRBV27 and J usage is TRBJ2-5, with 7 bases matching TRBD1. The DNA end favors TRBJ2-7, so the J call may be wrong. Germline-derived CDR1 and CDR2 are MNHEY and SMNVEV (reference sequence). This CDR3 comprises 13 residues. The CDR3 sequence is CASSGWTGDEQYF. The CDR3 DNA sequence: TGTGCCAGCAGTGGATGGACAGGAGACGAGCAGTACTTC.

The chain joins TRBV7-9 to TRBJ2-2; TRBD1 aligns across 8 bases. The CDR3 spans 15 residues. V was clipped by 5 bases and J by 5 bases; unmatched bases: 7. CDR1 is SEHNR, CDR2 FQNEAQ, per germline (reference sequence). In DNA, the CDR3 is TGTGCCAGCAGCCCGAGACAGGGGATAACCGGGGAGCTGTTTTTT. Translated, it gives CASSPRQGITGELFF. Full variable domain (rest looked up from reference TRBV7-9 and TRBJ2-2): DTGVSQNPRHKITKRGQNVTFRCDPISEHNRLYWYRQTLGQGPEFLTYFQNEAQLEKSRLLSDRFSAERPKGSFSTLEIQRTEQGDSAMYLCASSPRQGITGELFFGEGSRLTVL.

The genes are TRBV19 and TRBJ2-1, with D unresolved. The CDR3 is 11 residues long. The V and J ends lost 3 bases and 9 bases respectively, with 6 bases between them. In germline, CDR1 is LNHDA, CDR2 SQIVND (reference sequence). In DNA form, the CDR3 reads TGTGCCAGTAGTATTAGAGGTGAGCAGTTCTTC. This gives the protein CASSIRGEQFF.

This clone showed up just a few times. The genes are TRBV10-3 and TRBJ2-7, with D perhaps TRBD2 (6 bases). Trimming took 7 bases from V and 1 from J, leaving 23 bases between them. Germline lookup yields CDR1 ENHRY and CDR2 SYGVKD. There are 17 residues in the CDR3. This CDR3 is CAIKEHLRQGGSYEQYF. The CDR3 DNA sequence: TGTGCCATCAAAGAGCACCTCCGGCAGGGAGGTTCCTACGAGCAGTACTTC.

This clone was seen only a few times. CDR3 in DNA: TGTGCCAGCAGCTGGGGGACTGGTTACAATGAGCAGTTCTTC. Translation gives CASSWGTGYNEQFF. The J gene is TRBJ2-1, the V gene TRBV7-3; tentatively, D is TRBD2 (6 bases). The CDR3 contains 14 residues. V shed 4 bases and J shed 4 bases, with 11 bases lying between them. From germline, CDR1 is SGHTA and CDR2 FQGTGA.

This clone was detected a few times. CDR3 sequence (DNA): TGTGCCAGTAGTATCCTTGGGACAGGGGTAGGAGCTTTCTTT. It translates to CASSILGTGVGAFF. V usage is TRBV19 and J usage is TRBJ1-1; 10 bases agree with TRBD1. V shed 3 bases, J shed 10 bases, and the junction held 8 bases outside the gene matches. There are 14 residues in the CDR3. Germline V gives CDR1 LNHDA, CDR2 SQIVND (reference sequence).

This clone was seen more than once but under ten times. The chain has TRBV5-1 and TRBJ2-1; 7 nucleotides line up with TRBD2. The CDR3 contains 14 residues. V lost 1 base and J lost 7; bases outside the gene matches: 5. CDR1 is SGHRS, CDR2 YFSETQ, per germline. CDR3 sequence: CASSLQASGNEQFF. In DNA, the CDR3 is TGCGCCAGCAGCTTGCAGGCTAGCGGTAATGAGCAGTTCTTC.

The chain carries TRBV5-5 and TRBJ2-7, with 8 bases lining up with TRBD1. CDR3 size: 12 residues. In germline, CDR1 is SGHKS, CDR2 YYEKEE (reference sequence). The trim removed 7 bases at V and 3 bases at J, leaving 3 bases unmatched. CDR3 residues: CASGTGLYEQYF. The DNA for the CDR3 is TGTGCCAGCGGGACAGGCCTCTACGAGCAGTACTTC.

This clone was observed once. The gene calls are TRBV5-4 and TRBJ2-5, with 16 bases identical to TRBD2. With 4 bases clipped from V and 6 bases from J, the junction kept 9 bases outside the gene matches. The CDR3 length is 17 residues. Germline V gene sequence: CDR1 SGHNT, CDR2 YYREEE (reference sequence). The CDR3 protein is CASSTGTSGGARKTQYF. DNA of the CDR3: TGTGCCAGCAGCACCGGGACTAGCGGGGGGGCCCGAAAGACCCAGTACTTC. Filled out from reference TRBV5-4 and TRBJ2-5, the complete variable domain reads ETGVTQSPTHLIKTRGQQVTLRCSSQSGHNTVSWYQQALGQGPQFIFQYYREEENGRGNFPPRFSGLQFPNYSSELNVNALELDDSALYLCASSTGTSGGARKTQYFGPGTRLLVL.

The chain uses TRBV6-1 and TRBJ1-4, with 7 bases aligning to TRBD1. Looked up from germline, CDR1 is MNHNS and CDR2 is SASEGT. Trimming took 6 bases from V and 8 from J; bases not matched to a gene: 9. The CDR3 covers 14 residues. CDR3 amino acids: CASSPQGVGEKLFF. As DNA, the CDR3 is TGTGCCAGCAGCCCCCAGGGGGTCGGGGAAAAACTGTTTTTT.